Below are 26 T cell receptor beta chains sequenced from a single sample in a study of human T cells and chemical hapten exposure. Time point specified: patch test 1, 2 weeks after DPC sensitization. Treatment noted: therapeutic diphenylcyclopropenone sensitization with weekly scalp DPC. TCRdb used MiXCR to reprocess the RACE reads, holding one entry per CDR3 protein. The table records tens of thousands of distinct CDR3 sequences, about 10% of them present only once. The sample was whole blood, taken in connection with sensitization to the hapten diphenylcyclopropenone (DPC). Every receptor here comes from a man aged 35-49 years with alopecia areata. Some clones in this sample may be carry-over from other donors' samples.

The chain links TRBV6-5 to TRBJ2-7, with D possibly being TRBD1 (7 bases). Per germline, CDR1 MNHEY and CDR2 SVGAGI. Trimming left V 2 bases short and J 5 bases short, with 16 bases between. There are 15 residues in the CDR3. The CDR3 nucleotides are TGTGCCAGCAGTTACCTTGGCCAGGGGGGCAACGAGCAGTACTTC. Encoded protein: CASSYLGQGGNEQYF.

J is TRBJ2-5 and V is TRBV12-5; 12 bases fit TRBD2. J was trimmed by 4 bases and V by 1 base; bases with no gene match: 22. The CDR3 totals 22 residues. The V gene's germline CDR1 is LGHNT and CDR2 FRNRAP. CDR3 amino acids: CASGLAPGQLIIRTSGIETQYF. As DNA, the CDR3 is TGTGCTAGTGGTTTGGCGCCGGGACAACTAATAATCCGGACTAGCGGGATAGAGACCCAGTACTTC.

This clonotype was recorded many times. The chain has TRBV6-2 or TRBV6-3 and TRBJ1-2; a weak D match, TRBD1 (5 bases). V was cut by 2 bases and J by 7 bases, with 11 bases left in between. Germline V CDR1 and CDR2: MNHEY, SVGEGT. The CDR3 runs 13 residues. The CDR3 protein is CASSYVGQGGYTF. CDR3 DNA sequence: TGTGCCAGCAGTTACGTGGGCCAGGGTGGCTACACCTTC.

This clonotype appeared a few times. The rearrangement joins TRBV9 to TRBJ1-5, with D perhaps matching TRBD1 (5 bases). Germline loops: CDR1 SGDLS, CDR2 YYNGEE. This CDR3 contains 15 residues. The germline V and J ends were trimmed by 0 bases and 4 bases, with 11 bases remaining between them. CDR3 amino acids: CASSVVSGVNQPQHF. The CDR3 coding sequence is TGTGCCAGCAGCGTAGTGTCGGGGGTAAATCAGCCCCAGCATTTT.

This clonotype occurred many times. The V call is TRBV9, the J call TRBJ2-7; D possibly corresponds to TRBD1 (6 bases). CDR1 is SGDLS, CDR2 YYNGEE, per germline. This CDR3 is built from 16 residues. Trimming left V 4 bases short and J 5 bases short, with 22 bases between. In DNA, the CDR3 is TGTGCCAGCAGCCCCTCAGCAGGGGCCAGTGGGGACGAGCAGTACTTC. Its translation is CASSPSAGASGDEQYF.

The chain couples TRBV6-2 or TRBV6-3 to TRBJ2-4; 10 bases fit TRBD2. V shed 2 bases and J 2 bases; nucleotides not matched to a gene: 9. Germline CDR1 reads MNHEY; CDR2 reads SVGEGT. The CDR3 contains 18 residues. The CDR3 here is CASSYGLAGAGSKNIQYF. Written as DNA, the CDR3 is TGTGCCAGCAGTTACGGCCTAGCGGGAGCTGGGTCCAAAAACATTCAGTACTTC.

This clonotype was observed many times. The rearrangement joins TRBV20-1 to TRBJ2-1; D is possibly TRBD1 (6 bases). Trimming stripped 5 bases from V and 0 bases from J, with 14 bases between. The germline CDR1 and CDR2 sequences are DFQATT and SNEGSKA (reference sequence). This CDR3 has 15 residues. CDR3 in amino acids: CSARWTVSSYNEQFF. For the CDR3, the DNA is TGCAGTGCTCGATGGACAGTCAGCTCCTACAATGAGCAGTTCTTC.

This sequence joins TRBV18 and TRBJ2-3; weak D call: TRBD2 (5 bases). V gave up 3 bases and J gave up 9 bases, with 7 bases separating them. CDR1 KGHSH and CDR2 LQKENI come from the germline V gene. This CDR3 region has 11 residues. CDR3 nucleotide sequence: TGTGCCAGCTCACCTGGCGGGACGCAGTATTTT. This sequence encodes CASSPGGTQYF.

Only a few counts were recorded for this clonotype. The V call is TRBV19, the J call TRBJ2-1; D might be TRBD1 (5 bases). V was cut by 6 bases and J by 5 bases, with 14 bases left in between. The CDR3 spans 14 residues. Germline V lookup: CDR1 LNHDA, CDR2 SQIVND (reference sequence). The CDR3 is CASSKGANNNEQFF. The CDR3 DNA sequence: TGTGCCAGTAGCAAAGGGGCGAACAACAATGAGCAGTTCTTC.

This clonotype ranks as medium-sized. V usage is TRBV7-2 and J usage is TRBJ2-7; a weak D match, TRBD2 (6 bases). Germline V gives CDR1 SGHTA, CDR2 FQGNSA. V gave up 1 base and J gave up 1 base, with 11 bases separating them. The CDR3 is made up of 15 amino acids. DNA of the CDR3: TGTGCCAGCAGCTTAGTGCCGGGAGAGTCCTACGAGCAGTACTTC. Translation: CASSLVPGESYEQYF. The complete variable domain, with remaining parts taken from reference TRBV7-2 and TRBJ2-7, reads GAGVSQSPSNKVTEKGKDVELRCDPISGHTALYWYRQSLGQGLEFLIYFQGNSAPDKSGLPSDRFSAERTGGSVSTLTIQRTQQEDSAVYLCASSLVPGESYEQYFGPGTRLTVT.

This clonotype showed up just a few times. This sequence joins TRBV7-6 and TRBJ2-3; 14 nucleotides line up with TRBD2. The CDR3 is made up of 17 amino acids. Germline V CDR1 and CDR2: SGHVS, FNYEAQ. The trim removed 5 bases at V and 3 bases at J, leaving 7 bases unmatched. The CDR3: CASSIGLAGGRTDTQYF. The CDR3 bases are TGTGCCAGCAGCATCGGACTAGCGGGAGGAAGGACAGATACGCAGTATTTT.

The chain employs TRBV29-1 and TRBJ2-1, with 14 nucleotides matching TRBD2. With 5 bases clipped from V and 10 bases from J, the junction kept 4 bases outside the gene matches. The germline gives CDR1 SQVTM, CDR2 ANQGSEA. The CDR3 is 13 amino acids. The CDR3 loop reads CSVRLAGGSEQFF. The DNA of the CDR3 is TGCAGCGTTAGACTAGCGGGGGGGTCCGAGCAGTTCTTC.

This clonotype was observed many times. The chain has TRBV28 and TRBJ1-1; no clear D gene. This CDR3 comprises 14 residues. Trimming shortened V by 7 bases and J by 2 bases, and 14 bases separated the two germline ends. In germline, CDR1 is MDHEN, CDR2 SYDVKM. The CDR3 DNA reads TGTGCCAGCATCCTCCATGGGAAAAACACTGAAGCTTTCTTT. Its translation is CASILHGKNTEAFF.

The CDR3 bases are TGCAGTGCCGCCCGCGGACTAGCGGGAGAAGGTACGCAGTATTTT. It yields the protein CSAARGLAGEGTQYF. The V and J genes are TRBV20-1 and TRBJ2-3, with 13 nucleotides matching TRBD2. The CDR3 loop spans 15 amino acids. Germline CDR1 is DFQATT and CDR2 is SNEGSKA (reference sequence). Trimming cost V 6 bases and J 8 bases; bases outside gene matches: 11.

This chain uses TRBV10-3 with TRBJ2-1; 12 nucleotides agree with TRBD2. This CDR3 is 17 amino acids long. The germline gives CDR1 ENHRY, CDR2 SYGVKD. V dropped 8 bases and J dropped 10; count of bases not matched to a gene: 18. CDR3 region: CAIPRGPRLAGVGEQFF. CDR3 coding DNA: TGTGCCATCCCGAGAGGGCCCCGACTAGCGGGAGTCGGCGAGCAGTTCTTC.

The V and J genes are TRBV7-9 and TRBJ2-7; unclear D gene. CDR3 length: 15 residues. Germline CDR1 SEHNR, CDR2 FQNEAQ (reference sequence). V lost 3 bases and J 1 base, leaving 13 bases between the germline ends. The chain's CDR3 is CASSFDPNPSYEQYF. In nucleotides, the CDR3 is TGTGCCAGCAGCTTTGACCCGAATCCATCCTACGAGCAGTACTTC.

The table lists this clonotype with many counts. The rearrangement uses TRBV6-5 and TRBJ2-2, with 7 bases lining up with TRBD2. The CDR3 loop spans 18 amino acids. Germline CDR1 MNHEY, CDR2 SVGAGI. The V and J ends lost 0 bases and 3 bases, in that order; junction bases with no gene match: 10. Here the CDR3 reads CASSYSRRTSADTGELFF. The CDR3 nucleotides read TGTGCCAGCAGTTACTCGCGGCGAACTAGCGCCGACACCGGGGAGCTGTTTTTT.

The V and J genes are TRBV6-5 and TRBJ2-2; no definite D call. V gave up 10 bases and J gave up 3 bases, with 15 bases separating them. This CDR3 is 14 amino acids long. The germline V gene has CDR1 MNHEY and CDR2 SVGAGI. The DNA for the CDR3 is TGTGCCACAGGTCCGGTTGCTGACACCGGGGAGCTGTTTTTT. As protein: CATGPVADTGELFF.

This clonotype occurred a few times. The chain is built from TRBV6-5 and TRBJ1-2; weak D call: TRBD1 (5 bases). Germline CDR1 and CDR2: MNHEY and SVGAGI. The V and J ends lost 0 bases and 1 base respectively, with 12 bases between them. This CDR3 is built from 16 residues. CDR3 bases: TGTGCCAGCAGTTACTCGCAGGGCGGATTTAACTATGGCTACACCTTC. Translating it yields CASSYSQGGFNYGYTF.

The chain couples TRBV7-2 to TRBJ2-5; D possibly matches TRBD1 or TRBD2 (5 bases each). This CDR3 contains 13 residues. Germline V lookup: CDR1 SGHTA, CDR2 FQGNSA. Trimming removed 6 bases from V and 5 bases from J, with 13 bases in between. Here the CDR3 DNA reads TGTGCCAGCAGACGGGCTCGGGGCGAGACCCAGTACTTC. Translated, it gives CASRRARGETQYF.

At least ten counts were recorded for this clonotype. The chain joins TRBV12-3 or TRBV12-4 to TRBJ1-2; 8 bases are shared with TRBD1. The CDR3 has 14 residues. With V trimmed by 6 bases and J by 6 bases, 9 bases remained unmatched. The CDR3 nucleotides are TGTGCCAGCAGACCGACAGGGGAGGGTAATGGCTACACCTTC. This sequence encodes CASRPTGEGNGYTF.

This clonotype has more than one count but fewer than ten. The chain is built from TRBV7-9 and TRBJ2-7; the D gene is possibly TRBD1 (6 bases). This CDR3 spans 18 amino acids. The V end lost 1 base, the J end lost 3 bases, and 22 bases lay between the germline ends. Germline CDR1 is SEHNR and CDR2 is FQNEAQ (reference sequence). In DNA, the CDR3 is TGTGCCAGCAGCTTAGGTCTTTGGAGACAGGAGCTTGACTACGAGCAGTACTTC. Its translation: CASSLGLWRQELDYEQYF.

This sequence joins TRBV5-1 and TRBJ1-2; weak D call: TRBD1 (6 bases). Germline lookup yields CDR1 SGHRS and CDR2 YFSETQ. Trimming cost V 0 bases and J 4 bases, with 16 bases left between them. This CDR3 has 16 amino acids. The CDR3 sequence: CASSLESGGLGYGYTF. The DNA of the CDR3 is TGCGCCAGCAGCTTGGAATCTGGGGGCTTAGGCTATGGCTACACCTTC.

Comment on this clonotype: Its ends do not fully match the called genes, so a read error is possible. The chain carries TRBV5-1 and TRBJ2-5; D ambiguous. CDR1 and CDR2 from the germline V gene are SGHRS and YFSETQ. The CDR3 sequence is 11 residues long. CDR3 in amino acids: CDSSFQETQYF. In DNA form, the CDR3 reads TGCGACAGCAGCTTCCAAGAGACCCAGTACTTC.

Only a few counts were recorded for this clonotype. The V and J genes are TRBV7-9 and TRBJ2-7; D not certain. The germline CDR1 and CDR2 sequences are SEHNR and FQNEAQ (reference sequence). The CDR3 totals 14 residues. Trimming stripped 1 base from V and 0 bases from J, with 7 bases between. The CDR3 protein is CASSLEGYSYEQYV. In nucleotides, the CDR3 is TGTGCCAGCAGCTTAGAAGGGTACTCCTACGAGCAGTACGTC.

This clonotype has ten or more counts. The chain couples TRBV7-9 to TRBJ1-1, with D hard to call. Trimming stripped 6 bases from V and 5 bases from J, with 16 bases between. The CDR3 runs 14 residues. Germline V gene sequence: CDR1 SEHNR, CDR2 FQNEAQ (reference sequence). The CDR3 sequence is CASRGEGGWTEAFF. The CDR3 nucleotides are TGTGCCAGCAGGGGAGAGGGTGGGTGGACTGAAGCTTTCTTT.